The 6 T cell receptor beta chains below come from one sample, sequenced in a study of human T cells and chemical hapten exposure. Time point: pre-sensitization, week 0. Indicated treatment: therapeutic diphenylcyclopropenone sensitization with weekly scalp DPC. TCRdb used MiXCR to reprocess the RACE reads, holding one entry per CDR3 protein. The sample carries about 290,000 distinct CDR3 sequences, just under 8% recorded once. The specimen comprised whole blood, sampled in connection with sensitization to the hapten diphenylcyclopropenone (DPC). Receptor source: a man in his late teens or twenties with alopecia areata. Some clones in this sample may be carry-over from other donors' samples.

This clonotype was seen repeatedly, ten times or more. This chain joins TRBV20-1 and TRBJ2-7; TRBD1 matches 10 bases. V lost 5 bases and J lost 2; bases outside the gene matches: 6. This CDR3 spans 14 amino acids. CDR1 DFQATT and CDR2 SNEGSKA come from the germline V gene (reference sequence). The CDR3 coding sequence is TGCAGTGCTTTCGACAGGGGGCGAACCTACGAGCAGTACTTC. This gives the protein CSAFDRGRTYEQYF.

The CDR3 nucleotides are TGTGCCAGCAGTTTAAAGACAGGCAATCAGCCCCAGCATTTT. Residues: CASSLKTGNQPQHF. V is TRBV6-5 and J is TRBJ1-5, with a possible D match to TRBD1 (5 bases). The CDR3 extends over 14 amino acids. V was pared by 4 bases and J by 2 bases, with 9 bases between. Germline V gene lookup returns CDR1 MNHEY and CDR2 SVGAGI.

The table lists this clonotype with a few counts. V gene TRBV19 combines with J gene TRBJ2-4; D not certain. This CDR3 has 15 amino acids. The ends were cut back, 6 bases at V and 2 bases at J, with 14 bases in the middle. Looked up from germline, CDR1 is LNHDA and CDR2 is SQIVND (reference sequence). CDR3 bases: TGTGCCAGTAGCCTTACCGTTAGGACCAAAAACATTCAGTACTTC. Its protein is CASSLTVRTKNIQYF.

This clonotype turned up a few times. The J gene is TRBJ2-7, the V gene TRBV24-1, with TRBD1 identical over 8 bases. CDR3 length equals 12 residues. The germline V gene has CDR1 KGHDR and CDR2 SFDVKD. Unmatched junction bases numbered 6, after V lost 10 bases and J lost 5 bases. The CDR3 sequence: CATGQGSHEQYF. The CDR3 coding sequence is TGTGCCACAGGACAGGGATCCCACGAGCAGTACTTC.

The chain joins TRBV10-3 to TRBJ2-3; weak D call: TRBD1 (5 bases). CDR1 and CDR2 (germline): ENHRY, SYGVKD. Trimming cost V 0 bases and J 2 bases, with 9 bases left between them. There are 15 residues in the CDR3. The CDR3: CAISESGLITDTQYF. In DNA form, the CDR3 reads TGTGCCATCAGTGAGTCGGGGCTTATCACAGATACGCAGTATTTT.

This clonotype has at least ten counts. The V call is TRBV14, the J call TRBJ1-2, with D perhaps TRBD1 (5 bases). Germline V CDR1 and CDR2: SGHDN, FVKESK. CDR3 length equals 14 residues. Trimming left V 1 base short and J 2 bases short, with 8 bases between. CDR3 nucleotide sequence: TGTGCCAGCAGCCAAGGACAGCAGAACTATGGCTACACCTTC. Residues: CASSQGQQNYGYTF.